This TCR beta chain was recorded in a study of blood T cell repertoires in COVID-19. As for the study in general: The United States, Italy and Spain provided the acute and convalescent COVID-19 samples. T cells, B-cell-depleted T cells, or PBMCs supplied cDNA or gDNA.

As originally analysed: Estimated nucleated cell counts came from reference gene primer amplification. Sequenced by immunoSEQ multiplex PCR; TCRdb stores in-frame clones only, minus some. Clone size and the V and J calls come from that table; the DNA yielded D and trimming. Here the sample spans around 140,000 clones, 87% being singletons. CDR1 SGHNT and CDR2 YYREEE come from the germline V gene (reference sequence). Trimming removed 0 bases from V and 7 bases from J, with 7 bases in between. The CDR3 length is 12 residues. The sample taken for sequencing was peripheral blood. The TCR comes from a man aged 50 or older with active COVID-19. The rearrangement links TRBV5-4 to TRBJ2-5; D perhaps matches TRBD2 (6 bases). Here the CDR3 DNA reads TGTGCCAGCAGCTTGGCCGGGGGGACCCAGTACTTC. Residues: CASSLAGGTQYF.